Here is one T cell receptor beta chain with its context. Its target is unknown. This likely came from a read error, as a far larger clone is one base away. Different DNA sequences within this sample yield the same CDR3. These data are taken from a study of PD-1 blockade in classical Hodgkin lymphoma. The study's findings and limits: CD4+ TCR diversity climbed significantly by C4D1, unlike CD8+ TCR diversity.

The table came from immunoSEQ multiplex PCR; TCRdb's copy has only in-frame clones and leaves some out. Among under 30,000 clones listed, roughly four fifths were seen once. The length of the CDR3 is 14 residues. V lost 6 bases, J lost 11 bases, and 5 bases stayed unmatched. CDR1 and CDR2 (germline): MNHEY, SMNVEV (reference sequence). Brentuximab vedotin exposure varied, and every patient relapsed after autologous stem cell transplantation. The chain links TRBV27 to TRBJ2-2; 14 nucleotides align to TRBD2. Source: peripheral blood mononuclear cells (PBMCs), taken before the second cycle of nivolumab. The sequence was obtained from a human donor with classical Hodgkin lymphoma. The CDR3 here is CASSRLAGGRELFF. The CDR3 nucleotides are TGTGCCAGCAGCCGACTAGCGGGGGGGAGAGAGCTGTTTTTT.